The 21 T cell receptor beta chains listed next were all sequenced from one sample in a study of shared clonotypes between healthy human individuals. TCRdb keeps only in-frame clones here, not all; method: immunoSEQ multiplex PCR. The sample has more than 2 million clones; 95% are singletons. The sequencing sample was made of naive CD4+ T cells sorted from blood. The sample's subset: CD45RA+ positively selected. These receptors were collected from a young man in good health.

This clone is a singleton in its sample. The rearrangement uses TRBV4-3 and TRBJ2-6, with D possibly matching TRBD2 (5 bases). V gave up 1 base and J gave up 4 bases, with 8 bases separating them. The germline V gene encodes CDR1 LGHNA and CDR2 YSLEER. The CDR3 is 15 amino acids. In DNA, the CDR3 is TGCGCCAGCAGCCAAGGAGGGTTAGGGGCCAACGTCCTGACTTTC. Translated: CASSQGGLGANVLTF.

With regard to this clone: Distinct nucleotide sequences in the sample also encode this CDR3. The chain links TRBV18 to TRBJ1-3; maybe TRBD1 (5 bases). Looked up from germline, CDR1 is KGHSH and CDR2 is LQKENI. This CDR3 contains 16 residues. Trimming removed 0 bases at V and 0 bases at J, with 9 bases between. The CDR3 sequence is CASSPPGGSSGNTIYF. DNA for the CDR3: TGTGCCAGCTCACCACCGGGGGGGAGCTCTGGAAACACCATATATTTT.

This clone occurred once. The chain combines TRBV5-4 with TRBJ2-7; D is possibly TRBD2 (6 bases). The CDR3 has 15 residues. Trimming took 4 bases from V and 5 from J, leaving 19 bases between them. The germline V gene encodes CDR1 SGHNT and CDR2 YYREEE (reference sequence). In nucleotides, the CDR3 is TGTGCCAGCAGCCCTGTCGGAGGGAAGGGGAACGAGCAGTACTTC. It specifies CASSPVGGKGNEQYF.

The chain links TRBV9 to TRBJ2-7; TRBD1 agrees at 7 bases. After removal of 4 bases from V and 1 base from J, the junction contained 8 bases not matched to a gene. Germline V gene sequence: CDR1 SGDLS, CDR2 YYNGEE. This CDR3 comprises 15 residues. CDR3 sequence reads: CASSSTGDPSYEQYF. The CDR3 DNA is TGTGCCAGCAGCTCAACAGGGGACCCTTCCTACGAGCAGTACTTC.

Of note for this clone: One junction end disagrees with the germline gene, perhaps due to a read error. V and J are TRBV2 and TRBJ1-1; the D is unclear. In germline, CDR1 is SNHLY, CDR2 FYNNEI. The CDR3 loop spans 11 amino acids. The CDR3 DNA follows: TGTGCCAGCAGTGATTATTTTACGGGCCTCTTT. As protein: CASSDYFTGLF.

This clone showed up just a few times. The rearrangement uses TRBV6-6 and TRBJ1-3; 7 nucleotides match TRBD1. CDR1 MNHNY and CDR2 SVGAGI come from the germline V gene (reference sequence). This CDR3 is built from 14 residues. With V trimmed by 7 bases and J by 0 bases, 3 bases remained unmatched. In nucleotides, the CDR3 is TGTGCCAGCACCCGGGACAGCTCTGGAAACACCATATATTTT. Amino acids: CASTRDSSGNTIYF.

The chain is built from TRBV5-1 and TRBJ2-3; 9 bases are shared with TRBD2. This CDR3 is built from 15 residues. Per germline, CDR1 SGHRS and CDR2 YFSETQ. V lost 4 bases and J lost 2; bases outside the gene matches: 5. CDR3 DNA: TGCGCCAGCAGCATTAGCGGGGGATACACAGATACGCAGTATTTT. The encoded protein is CASSISGGYTDTQYF.

The chain links TRBV7-2 to TRBJ2-5; the D gene is possibly TRBD1 (6 bases). CDR3 length: 15 residues. CDR1 and CDR2 (germline): SGHTA, FQGNSA. The V gene lost 1 base and the J gene lost 2 bases, with 11 bases spanning the gap. The CDR3 loop is CASSLDTGPQETQYF. The CDR3 nucleotides are TGTGCCAGCAGCTTAGATACAGGGCCACAAGAGACCCAGTACTTC. Complete variable domain (other parts from reference TRBV7-2 and TRBJ2-5): GAGVSQSPSNKVTEKGKDVELRCDPISGHTALYWYRQSLGQGLEFLIYFQGNSAPDKSGLPSDRFSAERTGGSVSTLTIQRTQQEDSAVYLCASSLDTGPQETQYFGPGTRLLVL.

The V call is TRBV7-9, the J call TRBJ2-7; 10 positions match TRBD2. CDR1 and CDR2 (germline): SEHNR, FQNEAQ (reference sequence). V was clipped by 8 bases and J by 8 bases; unmatched bases: 6. The CDR3 runs to 12 residues. CDR3 sequence (DNA): TGTGCCAGCTCGACTAGCGGGTGGCAGCAGTACTTC. Its protein product is CASSTSGWQQYF.

The chain carries TRBV6-5 and TRBJ1-2; tentatively, D is TRBD1 (5 bases). There are 16 residues in the CDR3. Deletions cut 2 bases from V and 8 bases from J, with 21 bases between. Germline lookup yields CDR1 MNHEY and CDR2 SVGAGI. CDR3 sequence (DNA): TGTGCCAGCAGTTACGGGGGACCAACCCGACGTGGGGGCTACACCTTC. Protein product: CASSYGGPTRRGGYTF.

The rearrangement uses TRBV10-3 and TRBJ1-4, with TRBD1 matching over 8 bases. Per germline, CDR1 ENHRY and CDR2 SYGVKD. The J segment lost 12 bases and the V segment lost 3 bases, leaving 6 bases of the junction unmatched. The CDR3 is 13 amino acids. The CDR3 DNA reads TGTGCCATCAGTGACCCGGACAGGGTTCAACTGTTTTTT. The encoded protein is CAISDPDRVQLFF.

This clone was seen a single time. The V and J genes are TRBV9 and TRBJ1-4; D might be TRBD1 (5 bases). The germline V and J ends were trimmed by 4 bases and 5 bases, with 15 bases remaining between them. Germline values: CDR1 SGDLS, CDR2 YYNGEE. This CDR3 spans 15 amino acids. CDR3 sequence: CASSKGGDPNEKLFF. The CDR3 DNA reads as TGTGCCAGCAGCAAAGGTGGGGACCCAAATGAAAAACTGTTTTTT.

The J gene is TRBJ2-3, the V gene TRBV5-1; 13 bases are a match to TRBD2. There are 14 residues in the CDR3. The ends lost 2 bases at V and 14 bases at J; junction bases unmatched: 8. Germline loops: CDR1 SGHRS, CDR2 YFSETQ. CDR3 in DNA: TGCGCCAGCAGCTTAGGACTAGCGGGAGAAGAAACGTATTTT. The encoded protein is CASSLGLAGEETYF.

The rearrangement joins TRBV2 to TRBJ2-2, with 8 bases that match TRBD1. This CDR3 is built from 14 residues. The junction had 6 bases not matched to a gene; V was cut back by 6 bases and J by 6 bases. CDR1 is SNHLY, CDR2 FYNNEI, per germline. The CDR3 bases are TGTGCCAGCAGGGGACAGGCCTTGGCCGGGGAGCTGTTTTTT. Its translation is CASRGQALAGELFF. Looking up the rest from reference TRBV2 and TRBJ2-2 gives the full variable domain: EPEVTQTPSHQVTQMGQEVILRCVPISNHLYFYWYRQILGQKVEFLVSFYNNEISEKSEIFDDQFSVERPDGSNFTLKIRSTKLEDSAMYFCASRGQALAGELFFGEGSRLTVL.

The gene calls are TRBV7-9 and TRBJ1-2; D call uncertain. CDR3 length equals 14 residues. The V gene lost 1 base and the J gene lost 8 bases, with 14 bases spanning the gap. CDR1 and CDR2 (germline): SEHNR, FQNEAQ (reference sequence). The CDR3 spells CASSLVGIKMGYTF. The CDR3 nucleotides are TGTGCCAGCAGCTTAGTGGGAATCAAGATGGGCTACACCTTC.

The J gene is TRBJ2-7, the V gene TRBV11-3; tentatively, D is TRBD1 or TRBD2 (6 bases each). The germline V gene has CDR1 SGHNT and CDR2 YENEEA. Trimming left V 5 bases short and J 0 bases short, with 8 bases between. This CDR3 contains 13 residues. The CDR3 nucleotides are TGTGCCAGCAGCGAGGGGGGCTCCTACGAGCAGTACTTC. This gives the protein CASSEGGSYEQYF.

This sequence joins TRBV2 and TRBJ2-3; TRBD2 agrees at 10 bases. V was clipped by 6 bases and J by 1 base; unmatched bases: 7. Germline lookup yields CDR1 SNHLY and CDR2 FYNNEI. The CDR3 is 16 amino acids. Here the CDR3 reads CASRATSGARTDTQYF. CDR3 DNA: TGTGCCAGCAGAGCCACTAGCGGGGCCCGCACAGATACGCAGTATTTT.

The chain carries TRBV28 and TRBJ2-5; D possibly corresponds to TRBD1 (6 bases). With 3 bases removed from V and 1 base from J, the gap between germline ends came to 9 bases. Germline assignment: CDR1 MDHEN and CDR2 SYDVKM. The CDR3 covers 14 residues. The CDR3 here is CASSFGQIQETQYF. For the CDR3, the DNA is TGTGCCAGCAGTTTCGGACAGATCCAAGAGACCCAGTACTTC.

The J gene is TRBJ2-3, the V gene TRBV4-1; D remains unclear. Trimming took off 0 bases at V and 8 bases at J, with 18 bases between the two ends. CDR3 size: 16 residues. Germline V gene lookup returns CDR1 MGHRA and CDR2 YSYEKL. CDR3 in amino acids: CASSQESRRPGGTQYF. The CDR3 DNA reads as TGCGCCAGCAGCCAAGAAAGTAGGCGGCCCGGCGGTACGCAGTATTTT.

The chain's CDR3 is CASMDYSYEQYF. CDR3 bases: TGTGCCAGCATGGACTACTCCTACGAGCAGTACTTC. This chain uses TRBV25-1 with TRBJ2-7; a weak D match, TRBD2 (6 bases). Trimming removed 7 bases at V and 0 bases at J, with 7 bases between. CDR1 and CDR2 (germline): MGHDK, SYGVNS. The CDR3 is 12 residues long.

The chain employs TRBV5-4 and TRBJ2-1; TRBD2 matches at 7 bases. This CDR3 region has 15 residues. V lost 2 bases, J lost 4 bases, and 6 bases stayed unmatched. Germline V gives CDR1 SGHNT, CDR2 YYREEE (reference sequence). CDR3: CASSFSGANYNEQFF. The CDR3 region has the DNA TGTGCCAGCAGCTTCAGCGGGGCCAATTACAATGAGCAGTTCTTC.